This T cell receptor (beta chain) originates from a study of cytomegalovirus exposure and HLA in healthy donors. About the study: Out of approximately 400 genotyped donors, about 76% belonged to the Caucasian-associated ancestry cluster.

The CDR3 runs 12 residues. Germline V lookup: CDR1 SGHRS, CDR2 YFSETQ. As concerns this clone: The target antigen is unknown. The junction shows a germline mismatch at one end, possibly a read error.

This PCR relied on a set of 60 Vbeta primers and 13 Jbeta primers. Repertoires were generated with immunoSEQ multiplex PCR, while TCRdb's copy carries only in-frame clones and drops some. The top ten hold about 1.5% of the sample, which has approximately 260,000 clones, about 93% seen once. Study results and caveats: It was 150 or so TCR beta chains that were listed as cytomegalovirus-associated. Sequencing artifact likely explains a cluster of highly shared sequence variants. According to reports, the classifier identified cytomegalovirus status with high specificity and sensitivity.

The clonotype originates from a girl aged 2-9 years in good health and CMV-seronegative. What was sequenced was PBMCs. The chain recombines TRBV5-1 with TRBJ2-2; D is unresolved. The CDR3 reads CASGLAAGELFF. In DNA, the CDR3 is TGCGCCAGCGGCTTGGCGGCCGGGGAGCTGTTTTTT.